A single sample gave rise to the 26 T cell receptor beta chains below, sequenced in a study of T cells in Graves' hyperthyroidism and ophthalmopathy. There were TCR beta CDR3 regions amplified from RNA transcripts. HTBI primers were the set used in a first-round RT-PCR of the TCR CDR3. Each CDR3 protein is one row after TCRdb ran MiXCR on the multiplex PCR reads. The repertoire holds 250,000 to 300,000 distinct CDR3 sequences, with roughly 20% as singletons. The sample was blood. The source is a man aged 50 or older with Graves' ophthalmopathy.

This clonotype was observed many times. CDR3 loop: CASSLDLRGGKETQYF. CDR3 sequence (DNA): TGTGCCAGCAGCTTAGATTTAAGGGGAGGAAAGGAGACCCAGTACTTC. The gene calls are TRBV11-2 and TRBJ2-5; D possibly corresponds to TRBD2 (6 bases). The germline V and J ends were trimmed by 0 bases and 5 bases, with 16 bases remaining between them. The germline V gene has CDR1 SGHAT and CDR2 FQNNGV. The CDR3 is 16 amino acids.

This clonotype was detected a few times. The CDR3 loop reads CASSILGARNTEAFF. In DNA form, the CDR3 reads TGTGCCAGTAGTATCCTGGGGGCGAGAAACACTGAAGCTTTCTTT. This chain connects TRBV19 to TRBJ1-1, with TRBD1 as a possible D gene (6 bases). Trimming left V 3 bases short and J 2 bases short, with 13 bases between. The length of the CDR3 is 15 residues. Per germline, CDR1 LNHDA and CDR2 SQIVND (reference sequence).

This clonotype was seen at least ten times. The CDR3 DNA sequence: TGTGCCAGCAGCTTTGCGGGAGTTAGCAACGAGCAGTACTTC. Protein sequence: CASSFAGVSNEQYF. The J gene is TRBJ2-7, the V gene TRBV11-2, with TRBD2 matching over 7 bases. From germline, CDR1 is SGHAT and CDR2 FQNNGV. This CDR3 is 14 amino acids long. With V trimmed by 3 bases and J by 5 bases, 7 bases remained unmatched.

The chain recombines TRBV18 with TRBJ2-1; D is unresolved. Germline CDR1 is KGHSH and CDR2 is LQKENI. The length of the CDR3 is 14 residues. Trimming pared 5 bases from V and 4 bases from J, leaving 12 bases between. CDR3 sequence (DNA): TGTGCCAGCTCAGGGAAGGGATTGTACAATGAGCAGTTCTTC. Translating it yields CASSGKGLYNEQFF.

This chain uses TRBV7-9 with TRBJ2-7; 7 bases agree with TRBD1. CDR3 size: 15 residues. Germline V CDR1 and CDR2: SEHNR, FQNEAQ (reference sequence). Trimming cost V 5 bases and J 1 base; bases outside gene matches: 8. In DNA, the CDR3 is TGTGCCAGCAGCGGACAACAGGGGCAGTCCTACGAGCAGTACTTC. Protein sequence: CASSGQQGQSYEQYF.

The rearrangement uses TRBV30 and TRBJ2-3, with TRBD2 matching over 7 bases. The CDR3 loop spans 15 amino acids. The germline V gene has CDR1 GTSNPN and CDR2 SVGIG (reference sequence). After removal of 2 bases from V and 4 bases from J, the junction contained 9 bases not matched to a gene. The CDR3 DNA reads TGTGCCTGGAGTCTTGCGGGAGATAGCTCAGATACGCAGTATTTT. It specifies CAWSLAGDSSDTQYF.

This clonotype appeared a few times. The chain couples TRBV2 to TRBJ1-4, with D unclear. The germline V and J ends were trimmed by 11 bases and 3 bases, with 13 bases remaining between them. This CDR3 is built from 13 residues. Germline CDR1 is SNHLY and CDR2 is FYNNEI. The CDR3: CAWMVESNEKLFF. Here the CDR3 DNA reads TGTGCCTGGATGGTGGAATCTAATGAAAAACTGTTTTTT.

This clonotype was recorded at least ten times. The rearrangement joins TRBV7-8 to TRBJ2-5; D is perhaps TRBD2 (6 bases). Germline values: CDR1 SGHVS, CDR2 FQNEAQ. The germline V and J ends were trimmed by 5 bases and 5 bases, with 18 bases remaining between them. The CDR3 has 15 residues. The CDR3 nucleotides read TGTGCCAGCAGCCCCCTGCGGAGGGTCGGCGAGACCCAGTACTTC. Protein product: CASSPLRRVGETQYF. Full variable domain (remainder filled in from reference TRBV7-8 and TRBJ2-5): GAGVSQSPRYKVAKRGQDVALRCDPISGHVSLFWYQQALGQGPEFLTYFQNEAQLDKSGLPSDRFFAERPEGSVSTLKIQRTQQEDSAVYLCASSPLRRVGETQYFGPGTRLLVL.

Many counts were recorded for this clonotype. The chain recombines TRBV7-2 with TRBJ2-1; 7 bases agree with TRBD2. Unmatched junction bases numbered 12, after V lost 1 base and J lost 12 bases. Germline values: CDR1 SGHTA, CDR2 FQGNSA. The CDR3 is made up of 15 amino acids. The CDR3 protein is CASSLVTSLPTVQFF. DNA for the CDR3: TGTGCCAGCAGCTTAGTGACTAGCCTCCCGACCGTGCAGTTCTTC.

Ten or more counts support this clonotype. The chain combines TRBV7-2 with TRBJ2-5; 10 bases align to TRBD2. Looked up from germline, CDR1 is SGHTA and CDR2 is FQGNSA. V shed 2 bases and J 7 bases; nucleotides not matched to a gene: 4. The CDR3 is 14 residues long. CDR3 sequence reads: CASSLRTSGGTQYF. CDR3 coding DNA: TGTGCCAGCAGCTTACGGACTAGCGGAGGGACCCAGTACTTC.

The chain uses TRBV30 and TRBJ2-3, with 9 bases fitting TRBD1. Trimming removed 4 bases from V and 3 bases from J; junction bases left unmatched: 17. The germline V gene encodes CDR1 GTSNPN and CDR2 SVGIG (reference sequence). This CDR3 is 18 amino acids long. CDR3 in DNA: TGTGCCTGGATCCCCCAAAGGGGAGTGGGGACAGGGACAGATACGCAGTATTTT. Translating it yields CAWIPQRGVGTGTDTQYF.

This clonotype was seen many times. CDR3 bases: TGTGCCAGCAGCGTCTACAGGGGCAGCTCCTACGAGCAGTACTTC. It is translated as CASSVYRGSSYEQYF. The chain uses TRBV11-2 and TRBJ2-7, with 7 bases matching TRBD1. The CDR3 extends over 15 amino acids. Unmatched junction bases numbered 7, after V lost 5 bases and J lost 0 bases. Germline CDR1 reads SGHAT; CDR2 reads FQNNGV.

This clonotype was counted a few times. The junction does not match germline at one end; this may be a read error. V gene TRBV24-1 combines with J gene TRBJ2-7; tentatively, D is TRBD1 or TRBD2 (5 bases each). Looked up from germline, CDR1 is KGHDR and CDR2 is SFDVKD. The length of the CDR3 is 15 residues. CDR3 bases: TGTGCCAGCAGTTTACAGAGGGACCTCTCCTACGAGCAGTACTTC. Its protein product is CASSLQRDLSYEQYF.

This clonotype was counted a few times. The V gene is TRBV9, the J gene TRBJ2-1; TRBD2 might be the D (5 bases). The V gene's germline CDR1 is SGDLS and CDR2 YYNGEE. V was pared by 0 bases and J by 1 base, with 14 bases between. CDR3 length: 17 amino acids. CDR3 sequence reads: CASSVVGRWESYNEQFF. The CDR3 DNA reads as TGTGCCAGCAGCGTAGTGGGGAGATGGGAATCCTACAATGAGCAGTTCTTC.

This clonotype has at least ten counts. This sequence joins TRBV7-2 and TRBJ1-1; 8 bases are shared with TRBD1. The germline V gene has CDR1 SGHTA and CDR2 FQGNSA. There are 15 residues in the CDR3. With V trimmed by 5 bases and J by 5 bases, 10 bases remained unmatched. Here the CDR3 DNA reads TGTGCCAGCAGCGCCGACAGGGGTAGAGGGACTGAAGCTTTCTTT. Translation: CASSADRGRGTEAFF.

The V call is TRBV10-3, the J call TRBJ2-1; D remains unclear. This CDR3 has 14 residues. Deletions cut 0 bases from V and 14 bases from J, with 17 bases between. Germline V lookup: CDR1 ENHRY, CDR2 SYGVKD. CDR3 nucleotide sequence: TGTGCCATCAGTGAGTCGACGTCGACTCGTGGTGAGTTCTTC. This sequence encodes CAISESTSTRGEFF.

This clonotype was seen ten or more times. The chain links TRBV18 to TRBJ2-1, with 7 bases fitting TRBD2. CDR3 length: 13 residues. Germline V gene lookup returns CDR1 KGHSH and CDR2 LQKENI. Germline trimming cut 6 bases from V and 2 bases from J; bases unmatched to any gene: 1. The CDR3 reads CASSLAAYNEQFF. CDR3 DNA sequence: TGTGCCAGCTCCCTAGCGGCCTACAATGAGCAGTTCTTC.

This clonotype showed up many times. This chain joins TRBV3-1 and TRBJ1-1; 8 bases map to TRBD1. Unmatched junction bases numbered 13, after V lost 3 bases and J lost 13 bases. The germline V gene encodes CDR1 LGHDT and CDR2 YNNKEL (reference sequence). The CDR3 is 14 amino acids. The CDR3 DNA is TGTGCCAGCAGCCAGACCGACCGGGACAGGAAGGTTTTCTTT. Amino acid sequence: CASSQTDRDRKVFF.

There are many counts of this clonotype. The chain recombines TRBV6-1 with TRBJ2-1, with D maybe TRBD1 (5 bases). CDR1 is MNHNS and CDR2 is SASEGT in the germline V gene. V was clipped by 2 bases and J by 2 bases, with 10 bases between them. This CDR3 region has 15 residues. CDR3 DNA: TGTGCCAGCAGTGAAAGACAGCCCGCCTACAATGAGCAGTTCTTC. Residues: CASSERQPAYNEQFF.

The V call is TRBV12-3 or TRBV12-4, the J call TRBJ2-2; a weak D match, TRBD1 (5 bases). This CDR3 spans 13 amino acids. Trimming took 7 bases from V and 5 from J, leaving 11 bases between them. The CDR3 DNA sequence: TGTGCCAGCACTAGGGGTGGGACCGGGGAGCTGTTTTTT. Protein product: CASTRGGTGELFF.

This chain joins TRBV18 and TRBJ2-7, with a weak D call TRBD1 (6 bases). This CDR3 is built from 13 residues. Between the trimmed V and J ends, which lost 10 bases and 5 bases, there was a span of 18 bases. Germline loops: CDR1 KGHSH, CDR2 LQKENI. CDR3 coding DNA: TGTGCCATCAGAGGGGGTCTCACGAACGAGCAGTACTTC. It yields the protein CAIRGGLTNEQYF.

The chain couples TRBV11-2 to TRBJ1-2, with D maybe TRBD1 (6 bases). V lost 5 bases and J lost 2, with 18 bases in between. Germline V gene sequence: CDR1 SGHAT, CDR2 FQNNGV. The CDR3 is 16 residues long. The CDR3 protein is CASSPVGDTRNYGYTF. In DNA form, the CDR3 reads TGTGCCAGCAGCCCGGTGGGGGACACCCGAAACTATGGCTACACCTTC.

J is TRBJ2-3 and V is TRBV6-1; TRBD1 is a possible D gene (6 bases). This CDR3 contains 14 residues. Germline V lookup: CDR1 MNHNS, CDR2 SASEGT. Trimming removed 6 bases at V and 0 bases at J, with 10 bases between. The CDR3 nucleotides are TGTGCCAGCAGATTCAGGGGTAGCACAGATACGCAGTATTTT. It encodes CASRFRGSTDTQYF.

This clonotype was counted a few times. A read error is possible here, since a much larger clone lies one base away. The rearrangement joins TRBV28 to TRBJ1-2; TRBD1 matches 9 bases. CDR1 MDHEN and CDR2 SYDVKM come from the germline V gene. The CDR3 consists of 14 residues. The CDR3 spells CASSLNRGLHGCTF. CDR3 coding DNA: TGTGCCAGCAGTTTGAACAGGGGGCTTCATGGCTGCACCTTC.

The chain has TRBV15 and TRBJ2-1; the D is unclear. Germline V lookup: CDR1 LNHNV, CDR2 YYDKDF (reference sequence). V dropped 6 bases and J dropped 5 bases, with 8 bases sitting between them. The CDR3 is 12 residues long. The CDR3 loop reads CATRREHNEQFF. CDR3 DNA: TGTGCCACCAGGCGCGAACACAATGAGCAGTTCTTC.

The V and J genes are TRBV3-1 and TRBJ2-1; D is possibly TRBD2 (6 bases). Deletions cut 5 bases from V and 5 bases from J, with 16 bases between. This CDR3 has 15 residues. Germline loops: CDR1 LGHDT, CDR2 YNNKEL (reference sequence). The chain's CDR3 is CASSGRDSLNNEQFF. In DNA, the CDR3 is TGTGCCAGCAGCGGCCGGGACTCCCTAAACAATGAGCAGTTCTTC.